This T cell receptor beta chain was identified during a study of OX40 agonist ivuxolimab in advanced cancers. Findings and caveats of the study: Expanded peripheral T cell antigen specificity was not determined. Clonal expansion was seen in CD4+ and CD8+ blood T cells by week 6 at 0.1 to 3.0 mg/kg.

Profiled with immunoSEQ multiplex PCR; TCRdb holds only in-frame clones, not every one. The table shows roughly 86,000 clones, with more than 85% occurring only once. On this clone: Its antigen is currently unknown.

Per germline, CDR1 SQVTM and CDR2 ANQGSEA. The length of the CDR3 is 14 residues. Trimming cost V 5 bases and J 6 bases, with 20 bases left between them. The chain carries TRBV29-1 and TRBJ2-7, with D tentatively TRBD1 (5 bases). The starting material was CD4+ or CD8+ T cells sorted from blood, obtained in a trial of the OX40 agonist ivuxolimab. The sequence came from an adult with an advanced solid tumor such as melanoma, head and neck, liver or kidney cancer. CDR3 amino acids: CSVMQGSPSAEQYF. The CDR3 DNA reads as TGCAGCGTTATGCAGGGTTCCCCTTCGGCCGAGCAGTACTTC.